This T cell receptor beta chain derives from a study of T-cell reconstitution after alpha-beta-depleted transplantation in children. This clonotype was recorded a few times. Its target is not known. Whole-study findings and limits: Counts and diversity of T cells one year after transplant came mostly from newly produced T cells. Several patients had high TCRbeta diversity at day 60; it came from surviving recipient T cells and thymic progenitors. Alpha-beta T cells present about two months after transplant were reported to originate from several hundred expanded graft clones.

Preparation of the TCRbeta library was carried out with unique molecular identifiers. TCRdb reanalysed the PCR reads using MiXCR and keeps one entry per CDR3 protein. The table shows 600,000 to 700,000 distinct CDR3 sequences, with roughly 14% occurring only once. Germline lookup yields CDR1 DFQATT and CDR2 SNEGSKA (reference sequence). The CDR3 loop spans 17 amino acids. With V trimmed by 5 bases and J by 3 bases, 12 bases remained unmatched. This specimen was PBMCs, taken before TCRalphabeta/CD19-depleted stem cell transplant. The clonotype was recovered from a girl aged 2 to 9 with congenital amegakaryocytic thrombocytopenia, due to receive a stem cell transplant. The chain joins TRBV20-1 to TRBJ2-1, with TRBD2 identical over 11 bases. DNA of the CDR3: TGCAGTGCTGAGGAGGCTGATGGACTAGCGGGCTACAATGAGCAGTTCTTC. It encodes CSAEEADGLAGYNEQFF.